This is a list of T cell receptor beta chains from one sample in a study of CD8 T cells in ankylosing spondylitis. TCRdb reprocessed the 5' RACE reads with MiXCR, giving one entry per CDR3 protein. The sample holds a few hundred thousand distinct CDR3 sequences, 15% to 20% seen once. Sequenced sample: blood, either unsorted or a sorted T cell fraction (not recorded which). These receptors came from a male donor with ankylosing spondylitis. Each CDR3 is given with its conserved first and last residue. A D gene is named only where the DNA matches it firmly. The size entry is marked missing in some rows and otherwise reads once, few, many or a size class.

TRBD1	TRBV5-1	TRBJ2-7	once	CASSALQGNEQYF	TGCGCCAGCAGCGCTTTACAGGGGAACGAGCAGTACTTC
TRBD2	TRBV11-2	TRBJ2-5	NA	CASSLEGGSGETQYF	TGTGCCAGCAGCTTAGAGGGGGGGTCGGGGGAGACCCAGTACTTC
NA	TRBV20-1	TRBJ1-4	few	CSARILGGALNEKLFF	TGCAGTGCTAGAATCTTGGGTGGCGCCCTTAATGAAAAACTGTTTTTT
TRBD1	TRBV12-3/TRBV12-4	TRBJ2-2	many	CASKGQGNTGELFF	TGTGCCAGCAAGGGACAGGGGAACACCGGGGAGCTGTTTTTT
NA	TRBV10-3	TRBJ1-4	few	CAISESGEKLFF	TGTGCCATCAGTGAGTCTGGTGAAAAACTGTTTTTT
TRBD1	TRBV7-9	TRBJ1-2	few	CASSLVGQAYYGYTF	TGTGCCAGCAGCTTAGTTGGACAGGCTTACTATGGCTACACCTTC
NA	TRBV5-1	TRBJ2-1	few	CASSPRRAYNEQFF	TGCGCCAGCAGCCCCCGAAGGGCCTACAATGAGCAGTTCTTC
TRBD1	TRBV12-3/TRBV12-4	TRBJ2-7	few	CATTPTGTGNHEQYF	TGTGCCACAACACCGACCGGGACAGGGAACCACGAGCAGTACTTC
TRBD2	TRBV24-1	TRBJ2-3	NA	CATSSLRTSGLLDTQYF	TGTGCCACCAGCTCACTCCGGACTAGCGGGCTCTTAGATACGCAGTATTTT
NA	TRBV24-1	TRBJ2-3	many	CATSDPYYTQYF	TGTGCCACCAGTGATCCATACTATACGCAGTATTTT
NA	TRBV29-1	TRBJ1-2	few	CSVDAGVNGYTF	TGCAGCGTTGACGCTGGGGTTAATGGCTACACCTTC
TRBD2	TRBV4-3	TRBJ2-2	many	CASSQDTAGVFGELFF	TGCGCCAGCAGCCAGGATACAGCGGGAGTATTCGGGGAGCTGTTTTTT
TRBD2	TRBV5-1	TRBJ2-3	NA	CASSLAGSGADTQYF	TGCGCCAGCAGCTTGGCGGGTAGCGGGGCAGATACGCAGTATTTT
TRBD2	TRBV5-1	TRBJ2-1	many	CASSLAGDTYNEQFF	TGCGCCAGCAGCCTAGCGGGGGATACCTACAATGAGCAGTTCTTC
NA	TRBV21-1	TRBJ2-5	few	CASSKGVREGTQYF	TGTGCCAGCAGCAAAGGGGTGCGGGAGGGGACCCAGTACTTC
NA	TRBV20-1	TRBJ2-1	few	CSARDGGRSSYNEQFF	TGCAGTGCTAGAGATGGGGGACGGAGCTCCTACAATGAGCAGTTCTTC
NA	TRBV20-1	TRBJ2-1	NA	CSVPPMGHEQFF	TGCAGTGTACCGCCCATGGGACATGAGCAGTTCTTC
TRBD1	TRBV5-1	TRBJ1-1	few	CASNRGLRDTEAFF	TGCGCCAGCAACAGGGGGTTAAGGGACACTGAAGCTTTCTTT
NA	TRBV7-8	TRBJ1-3	few	CATTDRSSVGRGNTIYF	TGTGCCACCACGGATAGGTCCTCGGTGGGGCGTGGAAACACCATATATTTT
NA	TRBV28	TRBJ2-7	NA	CATRRGALYEQYF	TGTGCCACCCGGCGCGGGGCCCTATACGAGCAGTACTTC
NA	TRBV15	TRBJ2-7	few	CATSRDRQYEQYF	TGTGCCACCAGCAGAGATCGGCAGTACGAGCAGTACTTC
NA	TRBV6-1	TRBJ2-5	NA	CASRSHNQETQYF	TGTGCCAGCAGGTCACATAATCAAGAGACCCAGTACTTC
TRBD2	TRBV30	TRBJ2-7	NA	CAWSPGTTYEQYF	TGTGCCTGGAGTCCGGGGACTACCTACGAGCAGTACTTC
TRBD2	TRBV7-9	TRBJ2-7	few	CASKRGQGSPYEQYF	TGTGCCAGCAAGCGGGGGCAGGGGTCCCCCTACGAGCAGTACTTC
TRBD1	TRBV5-1	TRBJ1-4	NA	CASSIGDRDEEKLFF	TGCGCCAGCAGCATTGGGGACAGGGATGAGGAAAAACTGTTTTTT
NA	TRBV5-1	TRBJ2-7	few	CASSLYDGALEQYF	TGCGCCAGCAGCCTTTACGACGGGGCCCTCGAGCAGTACTTC
NA	TRBV5-1	TRBJ2-3	NA	CASSLASDTQYF	TGCGCCAGCAGCTTGGCCTCAGATACGCAGTATTTT
NA	TRBV28	TRBJ1-1	NA	CASSLLGSLNTEAFF	TGTGCCAGCAGTTTATTGGGCAGTCTGAACACTGAAGCTTTCTTT